Below are 27 T cell receptor beta chains sequenced from a single sample in a study of CD8+CD57+ T cells in acquired aplastic anemia. An expansion of CD8+CD57+ cells by flow cytometry had been shown in patients chosen for sequencing. Genomic DNA served as template for TCR beta VDJ and CDR3 profiling. TCRdb itself ran the reads through MiXCR, one entry per CDR3 protein. The repertoire holds under 200,000 distinct CDR3 sequences, over 40% seen once, with around 1.8% in the top ten. The sample was sorted CD4+, CD8+, or CD8+CD57+ T cells (not recorded which) from PBMCs. Receptors were obtained from a human donor with aplastic anemia.

Notes on this clonotype: The junction differs from germline at one of its ends, possibly a read error. The rearrangement uses TRBV4-3 and TRBJ2-3; TRBD1 agrees at 12 bases. Germline V gives CDR1 LGHNA, CDR2 YSLEER. This CDR3 comprises 16 residues. This CDR3 reads CASSQGGTGGADTQCF. CDR3 nucleotide sequence: TGCGCCAGCAGCCAAGGGGGGACAGGGGGCGCAGATACGCAGTGTTTT.

This clonotype was counted many times. The J gene is TRBJ1-6, the V gene TRBV5-5, with unresolved D. With 0 bases removed from V and 7 bases from J, the gap between germline ends came to 8 bases. The germline gives CDR1 SGHKS, CDR2 YYEKEE (reference sequence). The CDR3 covers 14 residues. The CDR3 region is CASSLAGWNSPLHF. In DNA form, the CDR3 reads TGTGCCAGCAGCTTGGCCGGGTGGAATTCACCCCTCCACTTT.

This chain uses TRBV5-4 with TRBJ1-6; maybe TRBD1 (6 bases). This CDR3 is built from 15 residues. The germline CDR1 and CDR2 sequences are SGHNT and YYREEE (reference sequence). V lost 0 bases, J lost 9 bases, and 13 bases lay in between. CDR3 bases: TGTGCCAGCAGCTTGGGGGGGCCTGCAGGTTCACCCCTCCACTTT. Translation: CASSLGGPAGSPLHF.

The table lists this clonotype with many counts. The rearrangement joins TRBV12-3 or TRBV12-4 to TRBJ2-7; 8 positions match TRBD1. The length of the CDR3 is 12 residues. The V gene end was trimmed by 0 bases and the J gene end by 12 bases; junction bases not matched to a gene: 4. Here the CDR3 DNA reads TGTGCCAGCAGTTTAGCGCAGGGGGCGGGGTACTTC. It is translated as CASSLAQGAGYF.

This clonotype has a count of ten or more. This sequence joins TRBV7-2 and TRBJ2-7, with 7 bases aligning to TRBD2. The CDR3 consists of 14 residues. CDR1 is SGHTA, CDR2 FQGNSA, per germline. J gave up 5 bases and V 1 base, and 5 bases lay outside the gene matches. This chain's CDR3 is CASSLGSGNDEQYF. CDR3 nucleotides: TGTGCCAGCAGCTTAGGAAGCGGGAACGACGAGCAGTACTTC.

About this clonotype: Likely a read error: the CDR3 ends without its conserved phenylalanine or tryptophan. The genes are TRBV7-6 and TRBJ2-5, with a possible D match to TRBD2 (5 bases). The germline gives CDR1 SGHVS, CDR2 FNYEAQ. The V end lost 11 bases, the J end lost 2 bases, and 15 bases lay between the germline ends. The CDR3 loop spans 13 amino acids. CDR3 amino acids: CAVAGGRQETQYS. In DNA, the CDR3 is TGTGCCGTGGCTGGCGGGCGGCAAGAGACCCAGTACTCC.

This clonotype was detected only a few times. This chain links TRBV4-2 with TRBJ2-1; weak D call: TRBD2 (6 bases). With 4 bases removed from V and 1 base from J, the gap between germline ends came to 14 bases. The CDR3 sequence is 16 residues long. From germline, CDR1 is LGHNA and CDR2 YNFKEQ. In nucleotides, the CDR3 is TGTGCCAGCAGCCGAGAGGGCGGGACGTCCTACAATGAGCAGTTCTTC. Translated: CASSREGGTSYNEQFF.

This clonotype has ten or more counts. This chain links TRBV4-3 with TRBJ1-5; perhaps TRBD1 as D (5 bases). The CDR3 sequence is 15 residues long. Germline V lookup: CDR1 LGHNA, CDR2 YSLEER. V was cut by 0 bases and J by 3 bases, with 9 bases left in between. This CDR3 reads CASSQDSGHNQPQHF. CDR3 bases: TGCGCCAGCAGCCAAGACTCGGGGCACAATCAGCCCCAGCATTTT.

The V call is TRBV7-9, the J call TRBJ1-2, with 7 nucleotides matching TRBD1. CDR1 is SEHNR and CDR2 is FQNEAQ in the germline V gene (reference sequence). J lost 0 bases, V lost 3 bases, and 4 bases had no gene match. This CDR3 is built from 15 residues. CDR3: CASSLTGRPNYGYTF. The CDR3 nucleotides are TGTGCCAGCAGCTTGACAGGGCGCCCTAACTATGGCTACACCTTC.

This clonotype has ten or more counts. This rearrangement joins TRBV24-1 to TRBJ2-3, with D hard to call. CDR1 and CDR2 from the germline V gene are KGHDR and SFDVKD. This CDR3 contains 14 residues. Trimming took 4 bases from V and 1 from J, leaving 8 bases between them. CDR3 in DNA: TGTGCCACCAGTGAGTCAGGCCGCACAGATACGCAGTATTTT. Its protein is CATSESGRTDTQYF.

The sample holds a few counts of this clonotype. The rearrangement joins TRBV10-3 to TRBJ1-6; maybe TRBD1 (6 bases). Germline CDR1 ENHRY, CDR2 SYGVKD. This CDR3 has 13 amino acids. Trimming shortened V by 4 bases and J by 11 bases, and 12 bases separated the two germline ends. DNA for the CDR3: TGTGCCATCAGTGGCGGGGGGCAACCACCCCTCCACTTT. This encodes CAISGGGQPPLHF.

V usage is TRBV10-3 and J usage is TRBJ2-7; D possibly matches TRBD1 or TRBD2 (6 bases each). Germline V gene lookup returns CDR1 ENHRY and CDR2 SYGVKD. With 9 bases removed from V and 1 base from J, the gap between germline ends came to 10 bases. The CDR3 is 12 residues long. In DNA form, the CDR3 reads TGTGCCATACAAGGGGGGTCCTACGAGCAGTACTTC. Translation: CAIQGGSYEQYF.

This clonotype was seen more than once but under ten times. CDR3 loop: CASSRLTDTQYF. The CDR3 nucleotides read TGTGCCAGCAGCCGCCTCACAGATACGCAGTATTTT. V usage is TRBV7-8 and J usage is TRBJ2-3; D gene uncertain. Germline CDR1 and CDR2: SGHVS and FQNEAQ. Between the trimmed V and J ends, which lost 5 bases and 2 bases, there was a span of 5 bases. The length of the CDR3 is 12 residues. The full variable domain, completed using reference TRBV7-8 and TRBJ2-3, is GAGVSQSPRYKVAKRGQDVALRCDPISGHVSLFWYQQALGQGPEFLTYFQNEAQLDKSGLPSDRFFAERPEGSVSTLKIQRTQQEDSAVYLCASSRLTDTQYFGPGTRLTVL.

This clonotype appeared a single time. An end of the junction does not agree with germline; a read error may underlie this. The chain employs TRBV11-2 and TRBJ2-1; possibly TRBD2 for D (5 bases). This CDR3 spans 15 amino acids. In germline, CDR1 is SGHAT, CDR2 FQNNGV. The CDR3 here is CASGLGSLSYNEQFF. For the CDR3, the DNA is TGTGCCAGCGGCTTAGGGAGCCTCTCCTACAATGAGCAGTTCTTC.

A single count supports this clonotype. The chain couples TRBV20-1 to TRBJ1-1; no firm D call. The CDR3 covers 12 residues. V gave up 3 bases and J gave up 1 base, with 6 bases separating them. CDR1 is DFQATT and CDR2 is SNEGSKA in the germline V gene (reference sequence). The CDR3 DNA follows: TGCAGTGCTAGTTTTCGGAACACTGAAGCTTTCTTT. Translating it yields CSASFRNTEAFF.

This rearrangement joins TRBV29-1 to TRBJ1-2; D is unresolved. The germline V and J ends were trimmed by 7 bases and 12 bases, with 18 bases remaining between them. The CDR3 is 11 residues long. Per germline, CDR1 SQVTM and CDR2 ANQGSEA. CDR3 amino acids: CSAALSSGNTF. The CDR3 DNA reads as TGCAGCGCCGCTTTAAGTTCTGGAAACACCTTC.

This clonotype came up many times. V usage is TRBV7-3 and J usage is TRBJ1-1; 8 bases match TRBD1. Germline V CDR1 and CDR2: SGHTA, FQGTGA. CDR3 length: 15 residues. J lost 1 base, V lost 5 bases, and 6 bases had no gene match. The CDR3 loop is CASSRQGSTNTEAFF. CDR3 DNA: TGTGCCAGCAGCCGACAGGGGTCGACGAACACTGAAGCTTTCTTT. Full variable domain (remainder filled in from reference TRBV7-3 and TRBJ1-1): GAGVSQTPSNKVTEKGKYVELRCDPISGHTALYWYRQSLGQGPEFLIYFQGTGAADDSGLPNDRFFAVRPEGSVSTLKIQRTERGDSAVYLCASSRQGSTNTEAFFGQGTRLTVV.

This clonotype was seen ten or more times. The chain joins TRBV6-4 to TRBJ2-3, with TRBD2 matching 8 bases. The V segment lost 0 bases and the J segment 7 bases; nucleotides outside the gene matches: 6. Germline V gene lookup returns CDR1 MRHNA and CDR2 SNTAGT. CDR3 length: 15 residues. Here the CDR3 reads CASSDSSGGRNTQYF. CDR3 DNA sequence: TGTGCCAGCAGTGACTCGTCGGGGGGGCGAAATACGCAGTATTTT.

This chain joins TRBV19 and TRBJ1-6; possible D gene TRBD1, 5 bases. The V end was cut by 5 bases, the J end by 5 bases, with 13 bases between. CDR1 is LNHDA, CDR2 SQIVND, per germline (reference sequence). The CDR3 is 15 residues long. The CDR3 coding sequence is TGTGCCAGTAGTCACCGGGACGCAAATAATTCACCCCTCCACTTT. This gives the protein CASSHRDANNSPLHF.

This clonotype has a handful of counts. An end of the junction does not agree with germline; a read error may underlie this. V is TRBV28 and J is TRBJ1-4, with D perhaps TRBD1 (6 bases). Germline V gives CDR1 MDHEN, CDR2 SYDVKM. The CDR3 length is 15 residues. CDR3 residues: CASSFSGVNNEKPFF. CDR3 sequence (DNA): TGTGCCAGCAGTTTCTCAGGGGTCAATAATGAAAAACCGTTTTTT.

The chain uses TRBV15 and TRBJ1-5; D uncertain. CDR1 and CDR2 (germline): LNHNV, YYDKDF (reference sequence). This CDR3 comprises 15 residues. Deletions cut 0 bases from V and 0 bases from J, with 6 bases between. CDR3 region: CATSRDPTSNQPQHF. The CDR3 nucleotides are TGTGCCACCAGCAGAGATCCCACTAGCAATCAGCCCCAGCATTTT.

About this clonotype itself: One end of the junction fails to match germline, which may point to a read error. This sequence joins TRBV7-6 and TRBJ2-3; D remains unclear. The CDR3 consists of 14 residues. CDR1 is SGHVS and CDR2 is FNYEAQ in the germline V gene. CDR3 in amino acids: CASSLALPTDTQCF. In DNA form, the CDR3 reads TGTGCCAGCAGCTTAGCCCTCCCAACAGATACGCAGTGTTTT.

In this sample, this clonotype turned up once. The rearrangement uses TRBV20-1 and TRBJ1-4; D gene unclear. V was clipped by 6 bases and J by 2 bases, with 16 bases between them. CDR3 length equals 15 residues. Germline V gene lookup returns CDR1 DFQATT and CDR2 SNEGSKA (reference sequence). The chain's CDR3 is CSAISSIGTNEKLFF. The CDR3 DNA sequence: TGCAGTGCCATCAGTAGTATAGGCACTAATGAAAAACTGTTTTTT.

This clonotype was seen many times. This chain connects TRBV3-1 to TRBJ2-3; the D gene could be TRBD1 or TRBD2 (5 bases each). V lost 1 base to trimming and J lost 6 bases, with 14 bases between them. The V gene's germline CDR1 is LGHDT and CDR2 YNNKEL (reference sequence). This CDR3 is 15 amino acids long. CDR3 protein: CASSQAGTAMDTQYF. In nucleotides, the CDR3 is TGTGCCAGCAGCCAAGCCGGGACCGCTATGGATACGCAGTATTTT.

The chain carries TRBV20-1 and TRBJ1-5, with unresolved D. V was pared by 5 bases and J by 9 bases, with 11 bases between. Germline V CDR1 and CDR2: DFQATT, SNEGSKA (reference sequence). This CDR3 is built from 11 residues. For the CDR3, the DNA is TGCAGTGCTGACGGGGATACGCCCCAGCATTTT. Translating gives CSADGDTPQHF.

In this sample, this clonotype turned up many times. The rearrangement joins TRBV15 to TRBJ2-1; 8 bases align to TRBD2. The germline CDR1 and CDR2 sequences are LNHNV and YYDKDF (reference sequence). This CDR3 is 16 amino acids long. Trimming at V came to 1 base and at J to 6 bases, leaving 8 bases not matched to a gene. The CDR3 sequence is CATSRGDSSGLNEQFF. The CDR3 bases are TGTGCCACCAGCAGAGGTGATTCTAGCGGGCTCAATGAGCAGTTCTTC.

As for this clonotype: This may come from a read error, since a much larger clone is one base off. The V call is TRBV5-5, the J call TRBJ1-4, with a weak D call TRBD1 (5 bases). Trimming pared 4 bases from V and 6 bases from J, leaving 13 bases between. Germline-derived CDR1 and CDR2 are SGHKS and YYEKEE (reference sequence). The CDR3 length is 14 residues. CDR3 protein: CASSLRTLDEKLFF. The CDR3 DNA reads TGTGCCAGCAGCCTACGGACACTGGATGAAAAACTGTTTTTT. The complete variable domain, with remaining parts taken from reference TRBV5-5 and TRBJ1-4, reads DAGVTQSPTHLIKTRGQQVTLRCSPISGHKSVSWYQQVLGQGPQFIFQYYEKEERGRGNFPDRFSARQFPNYSSELNVNALLLGDSALYLCASSLRTLDEKLFFGSGTQLSVL.